Listed below are T cell receptor beta chains from one sample, sequenced in a study of T cells in Graves' hyperthyroidism and ophthalmopathy. MiXCR, applied by TCRdb to the multiplex PCR reads, yields one record per CDR3 protein. Of 550,000 to 600,000 distinct CDR3 sequences in the sample, just over 45% were seen once. The sequenced sample consisted of peripheral blood or thyroid tissue (not recorded which). These receptors all stem from an adult woman with Graves' disease, either hyperthyroidism or ophthalmopathy (not recorded which). Each CDR3 is given with its conserved first and last residue. The order of the fields is V gene, D gene, J gene, clone size, CDR3 protein, CDR3 DNA. D genes are given only for firm matches. Size is stated for part of the rows, as once, few or many counts, or as a class when the clone is expanded.

v_call: TRBV20-1
d_call: .
j_call: TRBJ2-7
clone_size: many
cdr3_aa: CSARRGGGPYEQYF
cdr3_nt: TGCAGTGCTAGACGAGGGGGAGGGCCCTACGAGCAGTACTTC

v_call: TRBV20-1
d_call: TRBD2
j_call: TRBJ2-7
clone_size: many
cdr3_aa: CSAPKAGGYEQYF
cdr3_nt: TGCAGTGCTCCGAAAGCGGGAGGGTACGAGCAGTACTTC

v_call: TRBV12-3/TRBV12-4
d_call: TRBD1
j_call: TRBJ1-1
clone_size: many
cdr3_aa: CASSLGTRTGVGTEAFF
cdr3_nt: TGTGCCAGCAGTTTAGGAACCCGGACAGGGGTTGGGACTGAAGCTTTCTTT

v_call: TRBV10-1
d_call: .
j_call: TRBJ2-7
clone_size: .
cdr3_aa: CASSAGALTYEQYF
cdr3_nt: TGCGCCAGCAGCGCAGGGGCTCTGACCTACGAGCAGTACTTC

v_call: TRBV3-1
d_call: .
j_call: TRBJ2-5
clone_size: many
cdr3_aa: CASSQFDEETQYF
cdr3_nt: TGTGCCAGCAGCCAATTCGACGAAGAGACCCAGTACTTC

v_call: TRBV24-1
d_call: .
j_call: TRBJ2-1
clone_size: .
cdr3_aa: CATSDLQVPRREQFF
cdr3_nt: TGTGCCACCAGTGATTTGCAGGTCCCCCGGCGGGAGCAGTTCTTC

v_call: TRBV7-3
d_call: .
j_call: TRBJ1-1
clone_size: .
cdr3_aa: CASSLTTGGAAFF
cdr3_nt: TGTGCCAGCAGCTTAACGACCGGAGGGGCAGCTTTCTTT

v_call: TRBV6-5
d_call: TRBD2
j_call: TRBJ2-7
clone_size: many
cdr3_aa: CASSPRGAGGYEQYF
cdr3_nt: TGTGCCAGCAGCCCTCGCGGAGCGGGAGGGTACGAGCAGTACTTC

v_call: TRBV12-3/TRBV12-4
d_call: .
j_call: TRBJ1-5
clone_size: once
cdr3_aa: CASGVGQVNQPQHF
cdr3_nt: TGTGCCAGCGGCGTTGGGCAGGTCAATCAGCCCCAGCATTTT

v_call: TRBV4-1
d_call: TRBD1
j_call: TRBJ1-5
clone_size: .
cdr3_aa: CASSQESPRQGVAQHF
cdr3_nt: TGCGCCAGCAGCCAAGAGTCCCCGAGACAGGGCGTCGCCCAGCATTTT

v_call: TRBV10-3
d_call: .
j_call: TRBJ2-7
clone_size: few
cdr3_aa: CAIAATGEQYF
cdr3_nt: TGTGCCATCGCGGCAACGGGCGAGCAGTACTTC

v_call: TRBV20-1
d_call: .
j_call: TRBJ1-2
clone_size: .
cdr3_aa: CSARDRQGYTF
cdr3_nt: TGCAGTGCTAGAGATCGCCAAGGCTACACCTTC

v_call: TRBV7-2
d_call: .
j_call: TRBJ2-3
clone_size: .
cdr3_aa: CASSLRRTDTQYF
cdr3_nt: TGTGCCAGCAGCTTAAGGAGGACAGATACGCAGTATTTT

v_call: TRBV7-2
d_call: .
j_call: TRBJ1-1
clone_size: many
cdr3_aa: CASSGSGLMNTEAFF
cdr3_nt: TGTGCCAGCAGCGGGAGTGGACTCATGAACACTGAAGCTTTCTTT

v_call: TRBV9
d_call: TRBD1
j_call: TRBJ1-5
clone_size: many
cdr3_aa: CASSEGTGNQPQHF
cdr3_nt: TGTGCCAGCAGCGAGGGGACAGGAAATCAGCCCCAGCATTTT

v_call: TRBV7-6
d_call: .
j_call: TRBJ2-5
clone_size: .
cdr3_aa: CASSARDQPQYF
cdr3_nt: TGTGCCAGCAGCGCCAGGGATCAGCCCCAGTACTTC

v_call: TRBV6-1
d_call: TRBD2
j_call: TRBJ2-2
clone_size: few
cdr3_aa: CASTTSGRGTGELFF
cdr3_nt: TGTGCCAGCACAACTAGCGGGAGAGGTACCGGGGAGCTGTTTTTT

v_call: TRBV5-5
d_call: TRBD1
j_call: TRBJ1-5
clone_size: .
cdr3_aa: CATRQDRARSQPQHF
cdr3_nt: TGTGCCACCAGACAGGACAGGGCGCGCAGTCAGCCCCAGCATTTT

v_call: TRBV28
d_call: .
j_call: TRBJ1-5
clone_size: few
cdr3_aa: CASSPQSQPQHF
cdr3_nt: TGTGCCAGCAGTCCCCAGAGTCAACCCCAGCATTTT

v_call: TRBV20-1
d_call: .
j_call: TRBJ2-7
clone_size: .
cdr3_aa: CSASRGDNWYSDEQYF
cdr3_nt: TGTAGTGCTAGCAGGGGAGACAATTGGTATTCGGACGAGCAGTACTTC

v_call: TRBV5-1
d_call: .
j_call: TRBJ1-1
clone_size: .
cdr3_aa: CASRKDSLEAFF
cdr3_nt: TGCGCCAGCAGGAAGGACAGCCTAGAAGCTTTCTTT

v_call: TRBV2
d_call: .
j_call: TRBJ1-5
clone_size: .
cdr3_aa: CASTEQGRSQPQHF
cdr3_nt: TGTGCCAGCACCGAACAGGGTAGGTCGCAGCCCCAGCATTTT

v_call: TRBV7-9
d_call: .
j_call: TRBJ1-5
clone_size: many
cdr3_aa: CASRREPNQPQHF
cdr3_nt: TGTGCCAGCAGACGGGAACCCAATCAGCCCCAGCATTTT

v_call: TRBV12-3/TRBV12-4
d_call: .
j_call: TRBJ1-5
clone_size: many
cdr3_aa: CASSFSGNQPQHF
cdr3_nt: TGTGCCAGCAGTTTCTCGGGGAATCAGCCCCAGCATTTT

v_call: TRBV4-1
d_call: .
j_call: TRBJ2-7
clone_size: many
cdr3_aa: CASSQFFGVYRTYEQYF
cdr3_nt: TGCGCCAGCAGCCAATTCTTTGGCGTGTACAGAACCTACGAGCAGTACTTC

v_call: TRBV11-1
d_call: .
j_call: TRBJ2-7
clone_size: .
cdr3_aa: CASSFSESTGEQYF
cdr3_nt: TGTGCCAGCAGCTTTAGCGAGAGTACAGGCGAGCAGTACTTC

v_call: TRBV7-2
d_call: .
j_call: TRBJ1-6
clone_size: .
cdr3_aa: CASSPVSSPLHF
cdr3_nt: TGTGCCAGCAGCCCTGTCTCTTCACCCCTCCACTTT

v_call: TRBV20-1
d_call: TRBD1
j_call: TRBJ1-4
clone_size: .
cdr3_aa: CSAEGASGEKLFF
cdr3_nt: TGCAGTGCGGAGGGGGCTAGCGGTGAAAAACTGTTTTTT

v_call: TRBV5-6
d_call: .
j_call: TRBJ2-7
clone_size: once
cdr3_aa: CASSLDLIDEQYF
cdr3_nt: TGTGCCAGCAGCTTGGACCTCATAGACGAGCAGTACTTC

v_call: TRBV7-2
d_call: .
j_call: TRBJ1-1
clone_size: .
cdr3_aa: CASSLRGEGGTEAFF
cdr3_nt: TGTGCCAGCAGCTTACGTGGCGAGGGGGGCACTGAAGCTTTCTTT

v_call: TRBV20-1
d_call: .
j_call: TRBJ2-5
clone_size: .
cdr3_aa: CSVGVETQYF
cdr3_nt: TGCAGTGTTGGGGTGGAGACCCAGTACTTC

v_call: TRBV2
d_call: TRBD2
j_call: TRBJ2-5
clone_size: .
cdr3_aa: CASAGLAGQETQYF
cdr3_nt: TGTGCCAGCGCGGGACTAGCGGGGCAAGAGACCCAGTACTTC